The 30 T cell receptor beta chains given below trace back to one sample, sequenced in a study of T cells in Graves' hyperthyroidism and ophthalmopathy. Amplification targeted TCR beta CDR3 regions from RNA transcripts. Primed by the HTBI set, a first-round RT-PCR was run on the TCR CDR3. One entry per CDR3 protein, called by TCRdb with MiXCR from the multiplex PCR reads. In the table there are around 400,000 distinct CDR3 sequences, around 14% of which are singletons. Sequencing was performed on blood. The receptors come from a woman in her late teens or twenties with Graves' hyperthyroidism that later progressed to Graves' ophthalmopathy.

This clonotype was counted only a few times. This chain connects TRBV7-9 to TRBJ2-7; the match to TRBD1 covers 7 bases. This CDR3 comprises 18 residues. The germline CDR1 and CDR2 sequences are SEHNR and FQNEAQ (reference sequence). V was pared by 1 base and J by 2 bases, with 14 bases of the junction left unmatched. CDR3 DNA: TGTGCCAGCAGCTTAGGGAACTGGGACAGACCATTTACCTACGAGCAGTACTTC. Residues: CASSLGNWDRPFTYEQYF.

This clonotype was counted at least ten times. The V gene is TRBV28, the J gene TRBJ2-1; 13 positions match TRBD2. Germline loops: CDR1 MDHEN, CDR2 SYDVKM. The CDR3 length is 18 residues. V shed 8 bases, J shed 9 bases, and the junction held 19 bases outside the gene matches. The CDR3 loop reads CASHRTSGSLGRVAEQFF. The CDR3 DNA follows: TGTGCCAGCCACAGGACTAGCGGGAGTCTGGGGCGGGTCGCTGAGCAGTTCTTC.

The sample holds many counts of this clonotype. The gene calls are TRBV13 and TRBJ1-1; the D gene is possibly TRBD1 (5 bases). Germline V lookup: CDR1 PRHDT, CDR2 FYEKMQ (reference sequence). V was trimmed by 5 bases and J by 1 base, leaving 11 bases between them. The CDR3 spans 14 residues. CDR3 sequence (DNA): TGTGCCAGCAGCGCCGGGACGGGGAACACTGAAGCTTTCTTT. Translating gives CASSAGTGNTEAFF.

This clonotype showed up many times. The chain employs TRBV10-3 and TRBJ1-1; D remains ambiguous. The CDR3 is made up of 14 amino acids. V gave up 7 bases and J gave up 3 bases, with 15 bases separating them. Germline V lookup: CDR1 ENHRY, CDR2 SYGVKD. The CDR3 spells CAITANGGDTEAFF. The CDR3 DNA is TGTGCCATCACCGCCAATGGAGGAGACACTGAAGCTTTCTTT.

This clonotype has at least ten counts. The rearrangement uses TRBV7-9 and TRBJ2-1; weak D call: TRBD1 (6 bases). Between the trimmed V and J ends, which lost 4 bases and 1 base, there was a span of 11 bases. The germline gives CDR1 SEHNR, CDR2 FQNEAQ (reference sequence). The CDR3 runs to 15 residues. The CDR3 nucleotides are TGTGCCAGCAGCTCCCGGGACAAATCCTACAATGAGCAGTTCTTC. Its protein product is CASSSRDKSYNEQFF.

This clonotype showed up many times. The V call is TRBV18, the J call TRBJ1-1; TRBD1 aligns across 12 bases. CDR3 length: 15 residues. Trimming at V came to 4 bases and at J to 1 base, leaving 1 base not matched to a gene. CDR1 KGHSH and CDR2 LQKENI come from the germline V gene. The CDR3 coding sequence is TGTGCCAGCTCACAGGGACAGGGGGCGAACACTGAAGCTTTCTTT. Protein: CASSQGQGANTEAFF.

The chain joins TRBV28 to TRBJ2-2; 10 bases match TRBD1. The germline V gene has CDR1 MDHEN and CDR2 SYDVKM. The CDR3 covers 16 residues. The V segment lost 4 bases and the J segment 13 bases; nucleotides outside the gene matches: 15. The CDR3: CASSSGTGANTRGLFF. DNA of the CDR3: TGTGCCAGCAGTTCCGGGACAGGGGCAAACACCCGGGGGCTGTTTTTT.

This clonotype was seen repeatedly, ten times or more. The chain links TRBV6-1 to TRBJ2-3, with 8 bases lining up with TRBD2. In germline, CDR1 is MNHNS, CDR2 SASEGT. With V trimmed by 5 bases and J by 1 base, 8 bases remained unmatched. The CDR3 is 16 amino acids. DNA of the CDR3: TGTGCCAGCAGTTACCCGCCGGGACTAGGCACAGATACGCAGTATTTT. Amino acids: CASSYPPGLGTDTQYF.

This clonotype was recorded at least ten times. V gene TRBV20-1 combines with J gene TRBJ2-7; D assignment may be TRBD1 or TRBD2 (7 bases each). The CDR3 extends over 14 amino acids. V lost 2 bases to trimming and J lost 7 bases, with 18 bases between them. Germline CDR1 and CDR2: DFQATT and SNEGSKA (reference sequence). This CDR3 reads CSARPGGGPEEQYF. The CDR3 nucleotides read TGCAGTGCTAGACCAGGGGGAGGGCCGGAGGAGCAGTACTTC.

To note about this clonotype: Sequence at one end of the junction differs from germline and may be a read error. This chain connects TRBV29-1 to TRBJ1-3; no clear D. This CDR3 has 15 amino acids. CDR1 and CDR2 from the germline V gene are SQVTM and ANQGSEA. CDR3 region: CGVSEGFSSGNTIYF. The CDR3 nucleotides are TGCGGCGTCTCTGAGGGTTTTAGCTCTGGAAACACCATATATTTT.

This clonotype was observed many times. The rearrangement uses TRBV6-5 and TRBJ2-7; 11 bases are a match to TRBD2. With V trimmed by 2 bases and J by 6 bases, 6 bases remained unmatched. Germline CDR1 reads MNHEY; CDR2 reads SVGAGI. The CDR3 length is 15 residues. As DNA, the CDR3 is TGTGCCAGCAGTTACACCTCCCTAGCGGGAGGCGAGCAGTACTTC. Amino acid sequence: CASSYTSLAGGEQYF.

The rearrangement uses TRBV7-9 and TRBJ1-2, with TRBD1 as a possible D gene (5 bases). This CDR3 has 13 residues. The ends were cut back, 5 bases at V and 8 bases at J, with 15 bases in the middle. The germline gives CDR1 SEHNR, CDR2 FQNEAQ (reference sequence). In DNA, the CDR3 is TGTGCCAGCAGCCCCGGGACGGATCCCGGCTACACCTTC. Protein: CASSPGTDPGYTF.

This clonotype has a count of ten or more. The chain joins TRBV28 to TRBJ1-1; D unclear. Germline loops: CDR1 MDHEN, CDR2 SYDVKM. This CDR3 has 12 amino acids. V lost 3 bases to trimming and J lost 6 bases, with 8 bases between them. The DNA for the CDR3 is TGTGCCAGCAGTTTCGGGGAGGCTGAAGCTTTCTTT. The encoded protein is CASSFGEAEAFF. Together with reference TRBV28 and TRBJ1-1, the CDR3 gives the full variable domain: DVKVTQSSRYLVKRTGEKVFLECVQDMDHENMFWYRQDPGLGLRLIYFSYDVKMKEKGDIPEGYSVSREKKERFSLILESASTNQTSMYLCASSFGEAEAFFGQGTRLTVV.

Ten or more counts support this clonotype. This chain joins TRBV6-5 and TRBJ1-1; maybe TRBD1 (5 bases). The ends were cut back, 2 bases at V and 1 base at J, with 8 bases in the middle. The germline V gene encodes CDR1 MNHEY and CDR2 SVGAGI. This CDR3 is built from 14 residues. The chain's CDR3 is CASSYTGTNTEAFF. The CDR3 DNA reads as TGTGCCAGCAGTTACACTGGGACGAACACTGAAGCTTTCTTT.

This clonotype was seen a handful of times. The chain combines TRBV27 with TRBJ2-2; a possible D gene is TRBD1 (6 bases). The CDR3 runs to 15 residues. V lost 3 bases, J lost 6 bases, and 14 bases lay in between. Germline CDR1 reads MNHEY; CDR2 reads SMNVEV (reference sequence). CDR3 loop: CASSLGAGVPGELFF. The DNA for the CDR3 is TGTGCCAGCAGTTTGGGGGCAGGGGTTCCCGGGGAGCTGTTTTTT.

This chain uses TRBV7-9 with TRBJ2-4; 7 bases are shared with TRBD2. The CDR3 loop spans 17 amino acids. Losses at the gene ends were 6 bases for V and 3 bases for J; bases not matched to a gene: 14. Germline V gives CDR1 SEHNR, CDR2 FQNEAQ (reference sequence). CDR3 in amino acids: CASSYTPAPGGKNIQYF. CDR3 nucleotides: TGTGCCAGCAGTTACACCCCAGCCCCGGGGGGCAAAAACATTCAGTACTTC.

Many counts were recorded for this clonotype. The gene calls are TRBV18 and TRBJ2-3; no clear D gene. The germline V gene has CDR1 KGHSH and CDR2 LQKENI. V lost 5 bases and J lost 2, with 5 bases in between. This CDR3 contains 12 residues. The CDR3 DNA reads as TGTGCCAGCTCAGCTAACACAGATACGCAGTATTTT. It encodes CASSANTDTQYF.

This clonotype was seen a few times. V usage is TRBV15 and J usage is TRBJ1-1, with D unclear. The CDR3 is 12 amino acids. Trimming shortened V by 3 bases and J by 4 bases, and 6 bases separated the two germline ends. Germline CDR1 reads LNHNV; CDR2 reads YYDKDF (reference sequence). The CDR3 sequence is CATSRLGTEAFF. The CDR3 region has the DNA TGTGCCACCAGCAGGCTAGGCACTGAAGCTTTCTTT.

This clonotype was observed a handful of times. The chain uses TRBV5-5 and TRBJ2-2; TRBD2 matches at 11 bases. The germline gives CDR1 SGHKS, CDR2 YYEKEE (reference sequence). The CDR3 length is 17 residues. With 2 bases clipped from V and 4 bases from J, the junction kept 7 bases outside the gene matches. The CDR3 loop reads CASSLMIAGGTTGELFF. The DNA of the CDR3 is TGTGCCAGCAGCTTAATGATAGCGGGAGGGACCACCGGGGAGCTGTTTTTT.

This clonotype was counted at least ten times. The CDR3 loop reads CASSLNPAGGWRNEQFF. The CDR3 bases are TGTGCCAGCAGCTTAAACCCCGCGGGAGGTTGGAGGAATGAGCAGTTCTTC. This chain joins TRBV7-2 and TRBJ2-1; 8 bases are a match to TRBD2. Germline V gene lookup returns CDR1 SGHTA and CDR2 FQGNSA. Trimming cost V 2 bases and J 7 bases; bases outside gene matches: 13. CDR3 length: 17 residues.

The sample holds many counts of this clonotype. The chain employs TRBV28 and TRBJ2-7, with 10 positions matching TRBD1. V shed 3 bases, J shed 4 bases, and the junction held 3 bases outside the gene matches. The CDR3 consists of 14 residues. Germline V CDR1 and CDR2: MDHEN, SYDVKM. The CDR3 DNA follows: TGTGCCAGCAGTTTGGACAGGGGGGGGTACGAGCAGTACTTC. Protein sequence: CASSLDRGGYEQYF.

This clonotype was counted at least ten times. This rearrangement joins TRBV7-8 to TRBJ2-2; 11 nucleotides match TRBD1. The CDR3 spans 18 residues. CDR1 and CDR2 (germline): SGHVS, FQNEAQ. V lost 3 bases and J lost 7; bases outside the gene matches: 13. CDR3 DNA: TGTGCCAGCAGCTTTACTCGGACAGGGGGCTTGGAAGGCGGGGAGCTGTTTTTT. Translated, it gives CASSFTRTGGLEGGELFF.

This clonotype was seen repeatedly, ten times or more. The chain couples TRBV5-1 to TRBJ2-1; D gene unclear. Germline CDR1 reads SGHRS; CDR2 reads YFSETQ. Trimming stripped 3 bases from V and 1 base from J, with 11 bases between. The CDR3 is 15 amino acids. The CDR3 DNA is TGCGCCAGCAGCTCGGATGGCAGTTCCTACAATGAGCAGTTCTTC. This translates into CASSSDGSSYNEQFF.

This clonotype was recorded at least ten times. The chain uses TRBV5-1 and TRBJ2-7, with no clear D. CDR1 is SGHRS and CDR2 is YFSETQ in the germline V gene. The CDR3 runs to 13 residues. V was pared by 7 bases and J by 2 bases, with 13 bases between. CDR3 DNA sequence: TGCGCCAGCGGGATCACGGGCACCTACGAGCAGTACTTC. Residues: CASGITGTYEQYF.

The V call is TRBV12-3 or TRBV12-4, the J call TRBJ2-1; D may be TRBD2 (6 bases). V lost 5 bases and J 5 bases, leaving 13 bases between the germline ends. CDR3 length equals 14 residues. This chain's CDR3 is CASSPIAVHNEQFF. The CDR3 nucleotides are TGTGCCAGCAGTCCGATAGCGGTTCACAATGAGCAGTTCTTC.

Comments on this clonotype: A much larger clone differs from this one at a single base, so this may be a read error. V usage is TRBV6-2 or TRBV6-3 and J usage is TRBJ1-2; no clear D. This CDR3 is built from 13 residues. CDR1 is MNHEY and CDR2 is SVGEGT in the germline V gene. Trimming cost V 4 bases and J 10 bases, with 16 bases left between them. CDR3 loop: CASSSPGVALYTF. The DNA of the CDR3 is TGTGCCAGCAGTTCGCCAGGAGTAGCTCTCTACACCTTC.

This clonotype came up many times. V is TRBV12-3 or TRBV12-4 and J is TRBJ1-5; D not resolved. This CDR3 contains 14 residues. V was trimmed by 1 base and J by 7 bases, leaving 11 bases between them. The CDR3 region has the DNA TGTGCCAGCAGTTTAGACGGTCCGTGGCAGCCCCAGCATTTT. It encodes CASSLDGPWQPQHF.

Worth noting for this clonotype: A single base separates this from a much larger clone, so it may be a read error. The CDR3 here is CASSPITDQLSHEQYF. The DNA for the CDR3 is TGTGCCAGCAGCCCTATCACCGATCAGTTATCCCACGAGCAGTACTTC. The chain is built from TRBV28 and TRBJ2-7; D not resolved. Germline CDR1 MDHEN, CDR2 SYDVKM. This CDR3 has 16 amino acids. Trimming removed 6 bases at V and 5 bases at J, with 23 bases between.

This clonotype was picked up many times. The CDR3 DNA reads as TGTGCCAGCAGTGAAGTCGATACAGGGACATGGGGCTACACCTTC. Amino acid sequence: CASSEVDTGTWGYTF. V is TRBV6-1 and J is TRBJ1-2; TRBD1 might be the D (6 bases). CDR3 length equals 15 residues. Deletions cut 1 base from V and 8 bases from J, with 17 bases between. Germline CDR1 MNHNS, CDR2 SASEGT.

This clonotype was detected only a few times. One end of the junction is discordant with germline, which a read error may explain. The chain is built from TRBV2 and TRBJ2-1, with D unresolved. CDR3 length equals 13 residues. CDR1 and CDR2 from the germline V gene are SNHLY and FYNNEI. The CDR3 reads CAIQLALRNQQFF. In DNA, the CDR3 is TGTGCCATCCAGCTGGCCCTCCGCAATCAGCAGTTCTTC.